Below, 4 T cell receptor beta chains from the same sample are listed, as sequenced in a study of shared clonotypes between healthy human individuals. TCRdb keeps only in-frame clones here, not all; method: immunoSEQ multiplex PCR. Of about 1 million clones in the sample, 65% to 80% were seen once. The material sequenced was memory CD4+ T cells sorted from blood. Indicated subset: CD45RA-negative fraction. The source is a man between 18 and 29 years old in good health.

V gene TRBV11-2 combines with J gene TRBJ2-7; 9 nucleotides line up with TRBD2. Looked up from germline, CDR1 is SGHAT and CDR2 is FQNNGV. The CDR3 extends over 18 amino acids. The V and J ends lost 5 bases and 2 bases, in that order; junction bases with no gene match: 16. The CDR3 region has the DNA TGTGCCAGCAGCCCCGTAAACCGTAAGCGGGAGGTGACCTACGAGCAGTACTTC. It translates to CASSPVNRKREVTYEQYF.

The V call is TRBV28, the J call TRBJ2-3, with TRBD2 matching 11 bases. This CDR3 comprises 17 residues. From germline, CDR1 is MDHEN and CDR2 SYDVKM. The trim removed 4 bases at V and 4 bases at J, leaving 10 bases unmatched. The CDR3 protein is CASSSGGSGGEADTQYF. The CDR3 DNA is TGTGCCAGCAGTTCCGGCGGTAGCGGGGGGGAGGCAGATACGCAGTATTTT.

This rearrangement joins TRBV28 to TRBJ2-7; 8 bases agree with TRBD2. Germline CDR1 and CDR2: MDHEN and SYDVKM. The CDR3 totals 14 residues. Trimming took 6 bases from V and 4 from J; bases not matched to a gene: 8. The CDR3 nucleotides read TGTGCCAGCAGGACCGGGACTAGAGTTTACGAGCAGTACTTC. It translates to CASRTGTRVYEQYF. Drawing the rest from reference TRBV28 and TRBJ2-7, the complete variable domain is DVKVTQSSRYLVKRTGEKVFLECVQDMDHENMFWYRQDPGLGLRLIYFSYDVKMKEKGDIPEGYSVSREKKERFSLILESASTNQTSMYLCASRTGTRVYEQYFGPGTRLTVT.

In its sample, this clone was seen a few times. The chain has TRBV2 and TRBJ1-2; 9 bases agree with TRBD1. CDR3 length: 13 amino acids. V dropped 6 bases and J dropped 6; count of bases not matched to a gene: 5. Germline loops: CDR1 SNHLY, CDR2 FYNNEI. The CDR3 DNA sequence: TGTGCCAGCAGATCGGACAGGGGAAATGGCTACACCTTC. Translated, it gives CASRSDRGNGYTF. Using reference TRBV2 and TRBJ1-2 for the parts outside the CDR3, the full variable domain is EPEVTQTPSHQVTQMGQEVILRCVPISNHLYFYWYRQILGQKVEFLVSFYNNEISEKSEIFDDQFSVERPDGSNFTLKIRSTKLEDSAMYFCASRSDRGNGYTFGSGTRLTVV.